This TCR beta chain is drawn from a study of OX40 agonist ivuxolimab in advanced cancers. Study at large: Ivuxolimab doses were 0.01, 0.1, 0.3, 1.5, 3 or 10 mg/kg every 2 weeks.

Only in-frame clones appear in the TCRdb table, and some are missing; sequencing was by immunoSEQ multiplex PCR. The repertoire consists of some 54,000 clones, with 70% to 90% occurring once and the leading ten covering approximately 6.8%. The germline gives CDR1 SGHTA, CDR2 FQGNSA. The length of the CDR3 is 14 residues. V lost 5 bases and J lost 7, with 15 bases in between. Study conclusions and caveats: Antigens targeted by the expanded peripheral T cells were not determined. Relative to CD4+, CD8+ T cells held more expanded clones on average.

Note on this clone: Its antigen is currently unknown.

This clonotype was obtained from an adult with an advanced solid tumor such as melanoma, head and neck, liver or kidney cancer. This chain links TRBV7-2 with TRBJ2-1; TRBD2 might be the D (7 bases). The sequenced sample was CD4+ or CD8+ T cells sorted from blood, obtained in a trial of the OX40 agonist ivuxolimab. The DNA of the CDR3 is TGTGCCAGCAGCCCACGGGGGGCGATGAATGAGCAGTTCTTC. It specifies CASSPRGAMNEQFF.